The 25 T cell receptor beta chains below were found in one sample sequenced in a study of response to subunit inactivated influenza vaccine. TCRdb reprocessed the RT-PCR reads via MiXCR and lists one record per CDR3 protein. The data hold 650,000 to 850,000 distinct CDR3 sequences, with roughly 13% observed a single time. The sequences come from PBMCs from blood, collected roughly 2 weeks before vaccination. Receptors originate from a man aged 45-60 years who received an inactivated influenza vaccine.

This chain joins TRBV20-1 and TRBJ1-1; D uncertain. Germline loops: CDR1 DFQATT, CDR2 SNEGSKA (reference sequence). Trimming shortened V by 0 bases and J by 1 base, and 15 bases separated the two germline ends. The CDR3 is made up of 16 amino acids. CDR3 sequence (DNA): TGCAGTGCTAGAGATTCCCTAGACACGACGAACACTGAAGCTTTCTTT. As protein: CSARDSLDTTNTEAFF.

This chain links TRBV7-9 with TRBJ1-2, with D uncertain. The length of the CDR3 is 12 residues. The V gene's germline CDR1 is SEHNR and CDR2 FQNEAQ (reference sequence). V was clipped by 0 bases and J by 8 bases, with 7 bases between them. The chain's CDR3 is CASSLAATGYTF. Written as DNA, the CDR3 is TGTGCCAGCAGCTTAGCGGCGACAGGCTACACCTTC.

This clonotype has a count of ten or more. The chain combines TRBV14 with TRBJ2-1; D is unresolved. From germline, CDR1 is SGHDN and CDR2 FVKESK. Trimming took off 1 base at V and 8 bases at J, with 9 bases between the two ends. The CDR3 covers 13 residues. CDR3 sequence reads: CASSQGIWDEQFF. As DNA, the CDR3 is TGTGCCAGCAGCCAAGGAATATGGGATGAGCAGTTCTTC.

This clonotype has more than one count but fewer than ten. The chain is built from TRBV25-1 and TRBJ1-2, with TRBD1 as a possible D gene (5 bases). V was clipped by 5 bases and J by 4 bases, with 11 bases between them. There are 13 residues in the CDR3. In germline, CDR1 is MGHDK, CDR2 SYGVNS. This CDR3 is CASSWGRGYGYTF. The DNA for the CDR3 is TGTGCCAGCAGTTGGGGCCGAGGCTATGGCTACACCTTC.

The chain employs TRBV4-1 and TRBJ1-5; a weak D match, TRBD1 (5 bases). CDR1 MGHRA and CDR2 YSYEKL come from the germline V gene. The V gene lost 4 bases and the J gene lost 5 bases, with 15 bases spanning the gap. The CDR3 spans 15 residues. CDR3 loop: CASSRTGQVDQPQHF. CDR3 DNA: TGCGCCAGCAGCCGGACCGGACAAGTAGATCAGCCCCAGCATTTT.

This chain connects TRBV3-1 to TRBJ1-1, with a weak D call TRBD1 (6 bases). Trimming left V 3 bases short and J 5 bases short, with 13 bases between. The germline V gene encodes CDR1 LGHDT and CDR2 YNNKEL (reference sequence). The CDR3 runs 14 residues. This CDR3 is CASSHRGLGTEAFF. For the CDR3, the DNA is TGTGCCAGCAGCCATCGGGGGCTGGGAACTGAAGCTTTCTTT.

This rearrangement joins TRBV12-3 or TRBV12-4 to TRBJ2-1, with 12 bases matching TRBD1. The J segment lost 5 bases and the V segment lost 6 bases, leaving 5 bases of the junction unmatched. The CDR3 loop spans 15 amino acids. In DNA, the CDR3 is TGTGCCAGCAGGGCCGGGACAGGGGGCCACAATGAGCAGTTCTTC. Translation gives CASRAGTGGHNEQFF.

Ten or more counts support this clonotype. This chain uses TRBV29-1 with TRBJ1-1; D is possibly TRBD1 (6 bases). Germline V gene lookup returns CDR1 SQVTM and CDR2 ANQGSEA. V lost 7 bases to trimming and J lost 0 bases, with 15 bases between them. The CDR3 is 14 amino acids. CDR3 sequence reads: CSGRDTGMNTEAFF. In nucleotides, the CDR3 is TGCAGCGGGAGGGACACGGGAATGAACACTGAAGCTTTCTTT.

V gene TRBV19 combines with J gene TRBJ2-1; 8 bases line up with TRBD2. The J segment lost 1 base and the V segment lost 5 bases, leaving 4 bases of the junction unmatched. Germline-derived CDR1 and CDR2 are LNHDA and SQIVND (reference sequence). The CDR3 spans 15 residues. The CDR3 nucleotides are TGTGCCAGTAGTGCACTAGCGGCGTCCTACAATGAGCAGTTCTTC. This gives the protein CASSALAASYNEQFF.

This clonotype was picked up a small number of times. This sequence joins TRBV5-1 and TRBJ2-5; D might be TRBD1 (6 bases). V was shortened by 7 bases and J by 0 bases, with 16 bases between the two germline ends. The CDR3 spans 15 residues. Germline lookup yields CDR1 SGHRS and CDR2 YFSETQ. CDR3: CASEQTGTNQETQYF. The CDR3 DNA sequence: TGCGCCAGCGAACAAACCGGGACAAACCAAGAGACCCAGTACTTC.

The chain uses TRBV9 and TRBJ2-7; the D is unclear. Germline V lookup: CDR1 SGDLS, CDR2 YYNGEE. The length of the CDR3 is 14 residues. Trimming pared 0 bases from V and 2 bases from J, leaving 9 bases between. The CDR3 reads CASSVDGRTYEQYF. The CDR3 bases are TGTGCCAGCAGCGTAGACGGCAGAACCTACGAGCAGTACTTC.

This clonotype was seen only a few times. This chain joins TRBV5-1 and TRBJ2-5; 10 bases are a match to TRBD2. CDR3 length: 15 amino acids. Germline V gene lookup returns CDR1 SGHRS and CDR2 YFSETQ. J was trimmed by 4 bases and V by 5 bases; bases with no gene match: 8. The chain's CDR3 is CASRPSGGSGETQYF. The CDR3 DNA reads TGCGCCAGCAGGCCTAGCGGGGGTTCGGGAGAGACCCAGTACTTC. Full variable domain (outside the CDR3, taken from reference TRBV5-1 and TRBJ2-5): KAGVTQTPRYLIKTRGQQVTLSCSPISGHRSVSWYQQTPGQGLQFLFEYFSETQRNKGNFPGRFSGRQFSNSRSEMNVSTLELGDSALYLCASRPSGGSGETQYFGPGTRLLVL.

This clonotype came up a few times. This rearrangement joins TRBV10-3 to TRBJ2-5; no definite D call. With 3 bases removed from V and 6 bases from J, the gap between germline ends came to 11 bases. CDR1 ENHRY and CDR2 SYGVKD come from the germline V gene. The CDR3 is 13 amino acids. For the CDR3, the DNA is TGTGCCATCAGTGATAGGGATCCCCAGACCCAGTACTTC. It is translated as CAISDRDPQTQYF.

A few counts support this clonotype. This chain joins TRBV11-2 and TRBJ2-7; 9 bases fit TRBD2. Losses at the gene ends were 0 bases for V and 6 bases for J; bases not matched to a gene: 9. The CDR3 totals 16 residues. Germline assignment: CDR1 SGHAT and CDR2 FQNNGV. CDR3 DNA sequence: TGTGCCAGCAGCTTAGATAGCGGGATAGCGGGGGCCGAGCAGTACTTC. Translating gives CASSLDSGIAGAEQYF.

This chain connects TRBV28 to TRBJ2-3; 7 nucleotides match TRBD2. CDR3 length: 16 amino acids. Germline CDR1 MDHEN, CDR2 SYDVKM. V was pared by 3 bases and J by 1 base, with 7 bases of the junction left unmatched. The CDR3 region has the DNA TGTGCCAGCAGTTTGGGCCTAGCGGACGGCACAGATACGCAGTATTTT. This gives the protein CASSLGLADGTDTQYF.

The chain uses TRBV15 and TRBJ1-2; tentative D call: TRBD1 (5 bases). With 0 bases removed from V and 8 bases from J, the gap between germline ends came to 19 bases. The CDR3 extends over 16 amino acids. The germline CDR1 and CDR2 sequences are LNHNV and YYDKDF (reference sequence). CDR3 protein: CATSRDLGRQGGGYTF. The CDR3 nucleotides are TGTGCCACCAGCAGAGATTTAGGTCGGCAGGGCGGCGGCTACACCTTC.

This clonotype was recorded a few times. The CDR3 reads CASLAGQGTSYEQYF. The CDR3 bases are TGTGCCAGCCTTGCGGGTCAGGGAACGTCCTACGAGCAGTACTTC. The chain is built from TRBV28 and TRBJ2-7, with D perhaps assigned TRBD1 or TRBD2 (5 bases each). Germline assignment: CDR1 MDHEN and CDR2 SYDVKM. The CDR3 loop spans 15 amino acids. V was clipped by 8 bases and J by 1 base, with 18 bases between them.

In this sample, this clonotype turned up a few times. This chain uses TRBV28 with TRBJ1-5, with D possibly matching TRBD1 (6 bases). Per the germline V gene, CDR1 is MDHEN and CDR2 is SYDVKM. The length of the CDR3 is 17 residues. The germline V and J ends were trimmed by 4 bases and 2 bases, with 18 bases remaining between them. CDR3 DNA sequence: TGTGCCAGCAGTTCTTACCCCCTGACAGGACGCAATCAGCCCCAGCATTTT. Amino acid sequence: CASSSYPLTGRNQPQHF. The full variable domain, its missing parts supplied by reference TRBV28 and TRBJ1-5, is DVKVTQSSRYLVKRTGEKVFLECVQDMDHENMFWYRQDPGLGLRLIYFSYDVKMKEKGDIPEGYSVSREKKERFSLILESASTNQTSMYLCASSSYPLTGRNQPQHFGDGTRLSIL.

This clonotype has at least ten counts. The chain has TRBV7-8 and TRBJ2-7, with D hard to call. V dropped 7 bases and J dropped 1 base, with 11 bases sitting between them. From germline, CDR1 is SGHVS and CDR2 FQNEAQ. This CDR3 has 13 residues. CDR3 sequence: CASTGTRSYEQYF. The DNA for the CDR3 is TGTGCCAGCACTGGCACCCGTTCCTACGAGCAGTACTTC.

In this sample, this clonotype turned up a few times. V and J are TRBV19 and TRBJ2-3, with TRBD2 identical over 7 bases. The CDR3 runs 15 residues. The germline V gene encodes CDR1 LNHDA and CDR2 SQIVND (reference sequence). V lost 5 bases and J lost 6; bases outside the gene matches: 11. This CDR3 reads CASSPSGTPSDTQYF. CDR3 sequence (DNA): TGTGCCAGTAGTCCAAGCGGGACCCCTTCGGATACGCAGTATTTT.

The CDR3 loop reads CSARGGSRPTDTQYF. DNA for the CDR3: TGCAGTGCTAGAGGGGGCAGTCGACCCACAGATACGCAGTATTTT. The chain joins TRBV20-1 to TRBJ2-3; the D gene is possibly TRBD1 (5 bases). Trimming cost V 1 base and J 2 bases, with 13 bases left between them. The CDR3 is 15 amino acids. Germline CDR1 DFQATT, CDR2 SNEGSKA (reference sequence).

A remark on this clonotype: Just one base apart from a much larger clone, this may be a read error. The chain uses TRBV3-1 and TRBJ2-6, with 7 bases aligning to TRBD1. V gave up 4 bases and J gave up 0 bases; unmatched junction bases: 0. CDR1 and CDR2 from the germline V gene are LGHDT and YNNKEL (reference sequence). CDR3 size: 15 residues. For the CDR3, the DNA is TGTGCCAGCAGCCGGGACAGCTCTGGGGCCAACGTCCTGACTTTC. Protein product: CASSRDSSGANVLTF.

This chain connects TRBV30 to TRBJ2-2; 7 positions match TRBD1. From germline, CDR1 is GTSNPN and CDR2 SVGIG (reference sequence). The junction had 1 base not matched to a gene; V was cut back by 3 bases and J by 3 bases. The CDR3 has 13 residues. The CDR3 DNA is TGTGCCTGGAGCACAGGGGACACCGGGGAGCTGTTTTTT. Encoded protein: CAWSTGDTGELFF.

Many counts were recorded for this clonotype. The chain couples TRBV18 to TRBJ2-3, with D hard to call. The CDR3 spans 14 residues. Germline V gene data show CDR1 as KGHSH and CDR2 as LQKENI. V lost 2 bases and J 6 bases, leaving 12 bases between the germline ends. The CDR3 is CASSPIPRIDTQYF. The DNA for the CDR3 is TGTGCCAGCTCACCAATCCCGCGTATTGATACGCAGTATTTT.

This clonotype was observed a handful of times. This chain uses TRBV11-2 with TRBJ2-7, with D possibly TRBD1 on 5 matching bases. The CDR3 totals 15 residues. The ends were cut back, 2 bases at V and 2 bases at J, with 13 bases in the middle. Germline CDR1 is SGHAT and CDR2 is FQNNGV. CDR3 nucleotides: TGTGCCAGCAGCTTACTCATCGGCAGGGCCTACGAGCAGTACTTC. Translation gives CASSLLIGRAYEQYF. Based on the CDR3 plus reference TRBV11-2 and TRBJ2-7, the full variable domain is EAGVAQSPRYKIIEKRQSVAFWCNPISGHATLYWYQQILGQGPKLLIQFQNNGVVDDSQLPKDRFSAERLKGVDSTLKIQPAKLEDSAVYLCASSLLIGRAYEQYFGPGTRLTVT.